The clone carrying this T cell receptor beta chain was observed a single time. Its antigen is as yet unknown. TCR beta CDR3 sequences were amplified from RNA transcripts. HTBI primers were employed in a first-round RT-PCR of the TCR CDR3. TCRdb independently ran MiXCR on the multiplex PCR reads; one entry per CDR3 protein. The sample consists of approximately 600,000 distinct CDR3 sequences, less than 25% of them appearing once. The CDR3 runs 20 residues. Germline CDR1 is MDHEN and CDR2 is SYDVKM. With 6 bases removed from V and 4 bases from J, the gap between germline ends came to 31 bases. Patients with ophthalmopathy all had a Clinical Activity Score of at least 3, a NOSPECS grade of at least 4 and duration under 3 months. Clinical symptoms, serum thyroxine, TRAb, thyroid ultrasound and orbital computed tomography informed diagnoses. The sample belongs to a study of T cells in Graves' hyperthyroidism and ophthalmopathy.

General study findings and limits: Peripheral blood also featured most of the thyroid clonotypes expanded above 0.001.

V is TRBV28 and J is TRBJ2-1; tentative D call: TRBD2 (6 bases). The material sequenced was blood. This receptor was identified in a man between 25 and 39 years old with Graves' ophthalmopathy. The CDR3 DNA reads TGTGCCAGCAGCTCATATAGTGAGCGTCTGAGGCGGGGATTTTACAATGAGCAGTTCTTC. It translates to CASSSYSERLRRGFYNEQFF.